This T cell receptor (beta chain) was recovered during a study of cytomegalovirus exposure and HLA in healthy donors. The V gene's germline CDR1 is MNHEY and CDR2 SVGAGI. This CDR3 is 14 amino acids long. The trim removed 7 bases at V and 6 bases at J, leaving 8 bases unmatched. There are a few counts of this clone. The PCR had 60 Vbeta and 13 Jbeta primers. The table came from immunoSEQ multiplex PCR; TCRdb's copy has only in-frame clones and leaves some out. The data contain approximately 150,000 clones, 81% of them seen just once; the ten biggest clones take up approximately 4.4%. The sample taken for sequencing was PBMCs. The chain carries TRBV6-5 and TRBJ1-5, with 8 nucleotides matching TRBD1. This receptor was taken from a woman between 18 and 30 years old in good health and CMV-seropositive. CDR3: CASKRQGRGQPQHF. The CDR3 nucleotides read TGTGCCAGCAAAAGACAGGGGAGGGGTCAGCCCCAGCATTTT.